Presented here are 25 T cell receptor beta chains from one specimen sequenced in a study of cytomegalovirus exposure and HLA in healthy donors. The PCR was carried out with 60 Vbeta primers and 13 Jbeta primers. Some clones are missing from TCRdb's copy, which holds only in-frame ones; the method was immunoSEQ multiplex PCR. The sample holds 150,000 or so clones; around 83% are singletons and the top ten take 2% to 2.5%. Sequences were obtained from PBMCs. Source of these receptors: a woman under 30 in good health and CMV-seronegative.

The chain employs TRBV7-3 and TRBJ2-3; a possible D gene is TRBD1 (5 bases). Trimming shortened V by 4 bases and J by 0 bases, and 8 bases separated the two germline ends. The CDR3 is 14 residues long. Germline-derived CDR1 and CDR2 are SGHTA and FQGTGA. The CDR3 sequence: CASSWPGSTDTQYF. The CDR3 DNA reads TGTGCCAGCAGCTGGCCAGGGAGCACAGATACGCAGTATTTT.

This clone appeared a few times. V and J are TRBV5-4 and TRBJ1-2; D is uncertain. This CDR3 is 14 amino acids long. The V gene's germline CDR1 is SGHNT and CDR2 YYREEE (reference sequence). Trimming removed 5 bases from V and 6 bases from J, with 17 bases in between. As DNA, the CDR3 is TGTGCCAGCAGGGACCGGAGGAATTCAGATGGCTACACCTTC. Encoded protein: CASRDRRNSDGYTF.

The gene calls are TRBV27 and TRBJ1-2; D is unclear. Per germline, CDR1 MNHEY and CDR2 SMNVEV (reference sequence). V was shortened by 3 bases and J by 2 bases, with 7 bases between the two germline ends. This CDR3 region has 13 residues. The DNA of the CDR3 is TGTGCCAGCAGTTTTCGGGAGAACTATGGCTACACCTTC. Its protein product is CASSFRENYGYTF.

The chain is built from TRBV5-4 and TRBJ2-3; D unresolved. This CDR3 contains 12 residues. V was cut by 4 bases and J by 4 bases, with 7 bases left in between. Looked up from germline, CDR1 is SGHNT and CDR2 is YYREEE (reference sequence). CDR3 amino acids: CASSQSADTQYF. CDR3 bases: TGTGCCAGCAGCCAGAGCGCAGATACGCAGTATTTT.

This clone was seen only a few times. The gene calls are TRBV5-1 and TRBJ2-5; possible D gene TRBD1, 6 bases. Germline-derived CDR1 and CDR2 are SGHRS and YFSETQ. V gave up 0 bases and J gave up 9 bases, with 12 bases separating them. The CDR3 runs 13 residues. The CDR3 here is CASSLGTTGSQYF. The CDR3 DNA reads as TGCGCCAGCAGCTTGGGGACCACAGGGTCCCAGTACTTC.

The V and J genes are TRBV9 and TRBJ2-7, with D possibly TRBD1 on 5 matching bases. Germline CDR1 SGDLS, CDR2 YYNGEE. The CDR3 is 15 amino acids. The V end lost 0 bases, the J end lost 5 bases, and 15 bases lay between the germline ends. In DNA form, the CDR3 reads TGTGCCAGCAGCGTAGTGACAGCCGGCAGGGACGAGCAGTACTTC. It yields the protein CASSVVTAGRDEQYF.

The chain joins TRBV7-2 to TRBJ2-7, with 9 bases fitting TRBD1. The CDR3 totals 14 residues. Trimming cost V 8 bases and J 5 bases; bases outside gene matches: 10. The V gene's germline CDR1 is SGHTA and CDR2 FQGNSA. CDR3 nucleotide sequence: TGTGCCAGCGGCTCCGCCGGGACAGGGAACGAGCAGTACTTC. This codes for CASGSAGTGNEQYF.

The rearrangement uses TRBV4-3 and TRBJ2-1; 9 nucleotides line up with TRBD2. V shed 1 base and J 8 bases; nucleotides not matched to a gene: 6. CDR3 length: 15 residues. From germline, CDR1 is LGHNA and CDR2 YSLEER. CDR3 DNA sequence: TGCGCCAGCAGCCAAGGACGCGGGGGGGCGGATGAGCAGTTCTTC. Amino acid sequence: CASSQGRGGADEQFF.

This clone was observed a handful of times. J is TRBJ2-2 and V is TRBV5-6; 10 bases line up with TRBD1. V was clipped by 5 bases and J by 5 bases; unmatched bases: 6. CDR3 length: 15 residues. Germline CDR1 is SGHDT and CDR2 is YYEEEE. The DNA of the CDR3 is TGTGCCAGCAGGACGACAGGGGGCAGTACCGGGGAGCTGTTTTTT. Residues: CASRTTGGSTGELFF. The full variable domain, its missing parts supplied by reference TRBV5-6 and TRBJ2-2, is DAGVTQSPTHLIKTRGQQVTLRCSPKSGHDTVSWYQQALGQGPQFIFQYYEEEERQRGNFPDRFSGHQFPNYSSELNVNALLLGDSALYLCASRTTGGSTGELFFGEGSRLTVL.

The V and J genes are TRBV5-8 and TRBJ1-4; D gene ambiguous. This CDR3 is built from 14 residues. V was clipped by 5 bases and J by 4 bases, with 12 bases between them. Per the germline V gene, CDR1 is SGHTS and CDR2 is YDEGEE. CDR3 sequence (DNA): TGTGCCAGCAGAGTCCCAGACTTTAATGAAAAACTGTTTTTT. This translates into CASRVPDFNEKLFF. The full variable domain, in which reference TRBV5-8 and TRBJ1-4 provide the parts outside the CDR3, is EAGVTQSPTHLIKTRGQQATLRCSPISGHTSVYWYQQALGLGLQFLLWYDEGEERNRGNFPPRFSGRQFPNYSSELNVNALELEDSALYLCASRVPDFNEKLFFGSGTQLSVL.

The rearrangement uses TRBV9 and TRBJ2-7; a weak D match, TRBD2 (6 bases). The CDR3 has 13 amino acids. Looked up from germline, CDR1 is SGDLS and CDR2 is YYNGEE. V lost 0 bases and J lost 6, with 10 bases in between. The CDR3 nucleotides are TGTGCCAGCAGCGTAGAACCGCGGGGCGAGCAGTACTTC. It codes for CASSVEPRGEQYF. The complete variable domain, with remaining parts taken from reference TRBV9 and TRBJ2-7, reads DSGVTQTPKHLITATGQRVTLRCSPRSGDLSVYWYQQSLDQGLQFLIQYYNGEERAKGNILERFSAQQFPDLHSELNLSSLELGDSALYFCASSVEPRGEQYFGPGTRLTVT.

The gene calls are TRBV19 and TRBJ1-2; the match to TRBD1 covers 8 bases. Germline-derived CDR1 and CDR2 are LNHDA and SQIVND (reference sequence). With V trimmed by 1 base and J by 4 bases, 5 bases remained unmatched. This CDR3 spans 15 amino acids. The CDR3 DNA sequence: TGTGCCAGTAGTATAGGGACAGGGTCTGCCTATGGCTACACCTTC. Protein product: CASSIGTGSAYGYTF. Full variable domain (remainder filled in from reference TRBV19 and TRBJ1-2): DGGITQSPKYLFRKEGQNVTLSCEQNLNHDAMYWYRQDPGQGLRLIYYSQIVNDFQKGDIAEGYSVSREKKESFPLTVTSAQKNPTAFYLCASSIGTGSAYGYTFGSGTRLTVV.

There are a few counts of this clone. This chain joins TRBV4-3 and TRBJ1-3; tentatively, D is TRBD1 (6 bases). This CDR3 has 16 residues. Germline CDR1 LGHNA, CDR2 YSLEER. The V end was cut by 1 base, the J end by 3 bases, with 13 bases between. The CDR3 loop reads CASSQVSYRDGNTIYF. CDR3 DNA: TGCGCCAGCAGCCAAGTCTCTTACAGGGATGGAAACACCATATATTTT.

This sequence joins TRBV27 and TRBJ1-1; D call uncertain. Germline CDR1 is MNHEY and CDR2 is SMNVEV (reference sequence). Trimming left V 3 bases short and J 6 bases short, with 11 bases between. CDR3 length equals 13 residues. The CDR3, as DNA: TGTGCCAGCAGTTTTTCTGTTGTCGCTGAAGCTTTCTTT. Translated, it gives CASSFSVVAEAFF.

The chain joins TRBV6-1 to TRBJ2-1; 10 bases are a match to TRBD1. CDR1 and CDR2 (germline): MNHNS, SASEGT. The CDR3 covers 16 residues. The V segment lost 3 bases and the J segment 8 bases; nucleotides outside the gene matches: 10. The DNA for the CDR3 is TGTGCCAGCAGTGATCCCCCGATGACAGGGGGCGATGAGCAGTTCTTC. This encodes CASSDPPMTGGDEQFF.

The chain employs TRBV5-5 and TRBJ2-4; 7 bases match TRBD1. Trimming removed 3 bases from V and 5 bases from J; junction bases left unmatched: 2. The CDR3 runs to 13 residues. Germline CDR1 reads SGHKS; CDR2 reads YYEKEE (reference sequence). This CDR3 is CASSYGTENIQYF. The CDR3 nucleotides read TGTGCCAGCAGCTACGGGACAGAAAACATTCAGTACTTC.

The chain has TRBV2 and TRBJ2-7; D uncertain. Deletions cut 8 bases from V and 3 bases from J, with 11 bases between. Germline-derived CDR1 and CDR2 are SNHLY and FYNNEI. This CDR3 is built from 12 residues. The CDR3 region has the DNA TGTGCCAGCCAAGAGAGCCTCTACGAGCAGTACTTC. Its protein product is CASQESLYEQYF.

The chain is built from TRBV7-8 and TRBJ1-4; 8 bases align to TRBD1. This CDR3 contains 18 residues. V shed 2 bases, J shed 1 base, and the junction held 9 bases outside the gene matches. Germline V CDR1 and CDR2: SGHVS, FQNEAQ. The CDR3 protein is CASSLWLQGEVTNEKLFF. In DNA, the CDR3 is TGTGCCAGCAGCTTATGGTTACAGGGGGAGGTAACTAATGAAAAACTGTTTTTT.

The chain carries TRBV5-1 and TRBJ2-5, with 9 nucleotides matching TRBD2. V was pared by 2 bases and J by 2 bases, with 10 bases of the junction left unmatched. The CDR3 spans 17 residues. CDR1 and CDR2 (germline): SGHRS, YFSETQ. The CDR3 nucleotides read TGCGCCAGCAGCTTTAGGGCGGGAGGGCCCCTGCAAGAGACCCAGTACTTC. It translates to CASSFRAGGPLQETQYF.

Notes on this clone: At one boundary the junction diverges from the germline segment, which might be a read error. The chain recombines TRBV28 with TRBJ1-1, with D maybe TRBD1 (5 bases). The CDR3 is made up of 12 amino acids. From germline, CDR1 is MDHEN and CDR2 SYDVKM. The DNA of the CDR3 is TGTGCCAGCAGTTCGTACGACAGAATTACCAATTTT. Residues: CASSSYDRITNF.

The chain is built from TRBV7-2 and TRBJ2-1; D not certain. Per the germline V gene, CDR1 is SGHTA and CDR2 is FQGNSA. V lost 5 bases to trimming and J lost 10 bases, with 9 bases between them. This CDR3 contains 11 residues. Here the CDR3 DNA reads TGTGCCAGCAGCCTCCGAGGCGAGCAGTTCTTC. Translation gives CASSLRGEQFF.

The V call is TRBV27, the J call TRBJ2-7; D is undetermined. V was clipped by 0 bases and J by 0 bases, with 6 bases between them. In germline, CDR1 is MNHEY, CDR2 SMNVEV (reference sequence). The CDR3 consists of 14 residues. CDR3 in amino acids: CASSLSRSSYEQYF. CDR3 coding DNA: TGTGCCAGCAGTTTATCCAGAAGCTCCTACGAGCAGTACTTC.

The chain links TRBV5-1 to TRBJ2-1, with TRBD2 matching over 14 bases. CDR1 is SGHRS, CDR2 YFSETQ, per germline. CDR3 size: 18 residues. Unmatched junction bases numbered 4, after V lost 2 bases and J lost 0 bases. The CDR3 DNA follows: TGCGCCAGCAGCTTAGGACTAGCGGGAGGCTTCTCCTACAATGAGCAGTTCTTC. Its translation is CASSLGLAGGFSYNEQFF.

Note on this clone: The sample has other DNA sequences that encode this CDR3 too. The chain links TRBV28 to TRBJ1-4; TRBD1 might be the D (5 bases). CDR3 length: 11 amino acids. V gave up 8 bases and J gave up 8 bases, with 9 bases separating them. CDR1 is MDHEN and CDR2 is SYDVKM in the germline V gene. CDR3 sequence reads: CASRRGEKLFF. In nucleotides, the CDR3 is TGTGCCAGCCGGCGGGGGGAAAAACTGTTTTTT.

V gene TRBV7-9 combines with J gene TRBJ1-2, with 10 positions matching TRBD1. J lost 7 bases, V lost 0 bases, and 8 bases had no gene match. The germline CDR1 and CDR2 sequences are SEHNR and FQNEAQ (reference sequence). This CDR3 has 16 amino acids. CDR3 residues: CASSLAPGQGSGGYTF. The CDR3 DNA reads TGTGCCAGCAGCTTAGCGCCGGGACAGGGGTCGGGTGGCTACACCTTC.